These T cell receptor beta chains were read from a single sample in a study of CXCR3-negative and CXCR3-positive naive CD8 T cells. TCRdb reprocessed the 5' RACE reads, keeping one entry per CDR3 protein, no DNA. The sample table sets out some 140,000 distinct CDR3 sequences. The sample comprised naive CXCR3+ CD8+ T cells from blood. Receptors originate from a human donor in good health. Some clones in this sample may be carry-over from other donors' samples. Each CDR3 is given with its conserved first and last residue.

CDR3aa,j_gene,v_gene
CASSIDSGYTDTQYF,TRBJ2-3,TRBV19
CASSRPSQETQYF,TRBJ2-5,TRBV11-2
CASSLVVYEQYF,TRBJ2-7,TRBV7-2
CASSTGSGSAYNEQFF,TRBJ2-1,TRBV7-3
CTSQGLAKNIQYF,TRBJ2-4,TRBV2
CASSQGRLGNEQFF,TRBJ2-1,TRBV3-1
CSVEGEEETGSTDTQYF,TRBJ2-3,TRBV29-1
CSVENPNTGELFF,TRBJ2-2,TRBV29-1
CASSRQGHTEAFF,TRBJ1-1,TRBV12-3/TRBV12-4
CASSYAKRQGGTYEQYF,TRBJ2-7,TRBV6-5
CASRGTGYTEAFF,TRBJ1-1,TRBV6-6
CSAVLAGDYRYEQYF,TRBJ2-7,TRBV20-1
CASSVATGLSEQYF,TRBJ2-7,TRBV9
CASRRQGTTGELFF,TRBJ2-2,TRBV12-3/TRBV12-4
CASSHAGLGNTGELFF,TRBJ2-2,TRBV3-1
CSVLPQGRRGAFF,TRBJ1-1,TRBV29-1
CASSYDRSIYERYF,TRBJ2-7,TRBV12-3/TRBV12-4
CSARFSGGARRYEQYF,TRBJ2-7,TRBV20-1
CASSLVQGNSYEQYF,TRBJ2-7,TRBV5-1